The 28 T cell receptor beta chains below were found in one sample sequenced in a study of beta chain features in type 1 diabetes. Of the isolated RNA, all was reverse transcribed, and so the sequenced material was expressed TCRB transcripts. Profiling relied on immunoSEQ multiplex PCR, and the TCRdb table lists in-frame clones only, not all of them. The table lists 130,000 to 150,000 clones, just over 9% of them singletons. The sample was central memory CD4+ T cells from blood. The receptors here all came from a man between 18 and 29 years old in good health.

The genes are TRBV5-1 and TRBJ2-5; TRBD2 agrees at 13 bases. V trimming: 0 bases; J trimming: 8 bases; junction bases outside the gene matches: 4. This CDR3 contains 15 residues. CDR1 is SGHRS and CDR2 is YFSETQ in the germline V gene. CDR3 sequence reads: CASSLGLAGGLTQYF. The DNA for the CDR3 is TGCGCCAGCAGCTTGGGACTAGCGGGGGGATTAACCCAGTACTTC. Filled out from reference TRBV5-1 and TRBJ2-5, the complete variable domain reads KAGVTQTPRYLIKTRGQQVTLSCSPISGHRSVSWYQQTPGQGLQFLFEYFSETQRNKGNFPGRFSGRQFSNSRSEMNVSTLELGDSALYLCASSLGLAGGLTQYFGPGTRLLVL.

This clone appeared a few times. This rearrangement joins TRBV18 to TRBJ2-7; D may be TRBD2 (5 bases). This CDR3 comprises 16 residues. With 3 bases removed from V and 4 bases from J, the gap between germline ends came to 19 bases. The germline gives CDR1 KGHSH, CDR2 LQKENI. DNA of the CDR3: TGTGCCAGCTCACCGACGAGTGGACGGGATCGGTACGAGCAGTACTTC. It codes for CASSPTSGRDRYEQYF.

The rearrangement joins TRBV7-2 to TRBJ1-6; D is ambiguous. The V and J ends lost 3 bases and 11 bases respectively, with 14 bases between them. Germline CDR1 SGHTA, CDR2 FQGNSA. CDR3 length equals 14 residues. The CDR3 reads CASSFQESGPPLHF. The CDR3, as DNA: TGTGCCAGCAGCTTCCAAGAGTCCGGTCCACCCCTCCACTTT.

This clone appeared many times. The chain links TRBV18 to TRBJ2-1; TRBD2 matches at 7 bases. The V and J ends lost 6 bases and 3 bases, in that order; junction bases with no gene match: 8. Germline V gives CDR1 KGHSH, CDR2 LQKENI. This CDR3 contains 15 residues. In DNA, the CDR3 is TGTGCCAGCTCCCCCGAGGCGGGGGACTACAATGAGCAGTTCTTC. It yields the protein CASSPEAGDYNEQFF.

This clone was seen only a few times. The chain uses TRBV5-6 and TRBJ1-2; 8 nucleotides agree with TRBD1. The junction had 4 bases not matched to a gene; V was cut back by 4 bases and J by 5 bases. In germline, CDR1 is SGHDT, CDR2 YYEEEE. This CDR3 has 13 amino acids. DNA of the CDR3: TGTGCCAGCAGCCCGGGGACAGGTTATGGCTACACCTTC. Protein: CASSPGTGYGYTF.

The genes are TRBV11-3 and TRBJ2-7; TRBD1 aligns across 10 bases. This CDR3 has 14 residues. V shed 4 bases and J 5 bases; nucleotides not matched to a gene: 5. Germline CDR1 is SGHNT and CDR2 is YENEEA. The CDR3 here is CASSSGQGVDEQYF. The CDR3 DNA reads TGTGCCAGCAGCTCCGGACAGGGGGTAGACGAGCAGTACTTC.

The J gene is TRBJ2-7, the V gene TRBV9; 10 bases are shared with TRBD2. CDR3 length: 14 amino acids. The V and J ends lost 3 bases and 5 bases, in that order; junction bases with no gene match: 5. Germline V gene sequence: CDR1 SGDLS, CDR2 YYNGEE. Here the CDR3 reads CASSDPSGGHEQYF. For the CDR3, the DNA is TGTGCCAGCAGCGACCCTAGCGGGGGTCACGAGCAGTACTTC.

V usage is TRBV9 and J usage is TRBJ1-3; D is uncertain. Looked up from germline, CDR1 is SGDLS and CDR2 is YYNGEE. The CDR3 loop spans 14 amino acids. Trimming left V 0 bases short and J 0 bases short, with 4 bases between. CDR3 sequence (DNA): TGTGCCAGCAGCGTAGACGGCTCTGGAAACACCATATATTTT. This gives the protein CASSVDGSGNTIYF.

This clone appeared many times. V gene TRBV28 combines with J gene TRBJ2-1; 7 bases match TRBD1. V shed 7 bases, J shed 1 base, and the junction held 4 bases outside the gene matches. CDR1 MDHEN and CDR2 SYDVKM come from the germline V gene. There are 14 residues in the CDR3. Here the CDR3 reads CASNRQGSYNEQFF. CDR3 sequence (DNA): TGTGCCAGCAACAGACAGGGATCCTACAATGAGCAGTTCTTC.

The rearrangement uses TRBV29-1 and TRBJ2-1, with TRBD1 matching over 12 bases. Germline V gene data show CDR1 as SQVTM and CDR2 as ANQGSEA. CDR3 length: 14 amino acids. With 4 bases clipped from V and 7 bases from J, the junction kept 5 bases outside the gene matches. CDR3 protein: CSVVPGQGANEQFF. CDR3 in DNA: TGCAGCGTTGTGCCGGGACAGGGGGCGAATGAGCAGTTCTTC.

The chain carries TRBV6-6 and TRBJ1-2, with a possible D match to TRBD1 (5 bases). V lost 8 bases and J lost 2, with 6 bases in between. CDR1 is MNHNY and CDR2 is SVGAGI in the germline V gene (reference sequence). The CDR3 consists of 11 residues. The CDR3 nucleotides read TGTGCCAGCGGGGGGAACTATGGCTACACCTTC. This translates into CASGGNYGYTF.

The CDR3 DNA reads TGTGCCACCAAACTAGCGGGGGGAGAGACCCAGTACTTC. This encodes CATKLAGGETQYF. The chain couples TRBV19 to TRBJ2-5, with 12 positions matching TRBD2. V shed 10 bases and J 4 bases; nucleotides not matched to a gene: 4. The CDR3 consists of 13 residues. CDR1 LNHDA and CDR2 SQIVND come from the germline V gene (reference sequence).

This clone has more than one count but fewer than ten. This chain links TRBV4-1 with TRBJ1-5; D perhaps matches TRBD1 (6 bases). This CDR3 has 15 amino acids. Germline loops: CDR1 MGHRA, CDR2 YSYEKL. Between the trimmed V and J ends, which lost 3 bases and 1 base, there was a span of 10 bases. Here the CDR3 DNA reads TGCGCCAGCAGCCAGACAGGCCTAAGCAATCAGCCCCAGCATTTT. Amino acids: CASSQTGLSNQPQHF.

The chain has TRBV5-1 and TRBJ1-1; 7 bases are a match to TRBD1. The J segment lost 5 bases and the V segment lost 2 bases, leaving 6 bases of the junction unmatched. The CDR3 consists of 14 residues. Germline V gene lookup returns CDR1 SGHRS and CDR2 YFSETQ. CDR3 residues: CASSFRGQPTEAFF. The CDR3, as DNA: TGCGCCAGCAGCTTCCGGGGACAGCCGACTGAAGCTTTCTTT.

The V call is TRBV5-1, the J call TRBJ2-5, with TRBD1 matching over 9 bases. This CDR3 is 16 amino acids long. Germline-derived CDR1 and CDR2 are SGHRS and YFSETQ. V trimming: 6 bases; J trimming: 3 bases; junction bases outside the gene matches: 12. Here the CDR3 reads CASTHGQGRSEETQYF. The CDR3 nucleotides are TGCGCCAGCACCCATGGACAGGGGCGATCGGAAGAGACCCAGTACTTC.

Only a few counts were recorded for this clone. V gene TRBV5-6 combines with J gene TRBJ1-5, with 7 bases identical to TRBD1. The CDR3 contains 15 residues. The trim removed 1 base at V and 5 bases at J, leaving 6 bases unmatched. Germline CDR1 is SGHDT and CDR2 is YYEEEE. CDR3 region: CASSLYVDRDQPQHF. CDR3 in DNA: TGTGCCAGCAGCTTGTATGTAGACAGGGATCAGCCCCAGCATTTT.

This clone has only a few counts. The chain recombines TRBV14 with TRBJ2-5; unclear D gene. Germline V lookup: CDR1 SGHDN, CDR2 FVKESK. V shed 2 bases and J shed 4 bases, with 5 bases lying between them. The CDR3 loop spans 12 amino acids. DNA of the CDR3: TGTGCCAGCAGCCAAAACTCAGAGACCCAGTACTTC. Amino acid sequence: CASSQNSETQYF.

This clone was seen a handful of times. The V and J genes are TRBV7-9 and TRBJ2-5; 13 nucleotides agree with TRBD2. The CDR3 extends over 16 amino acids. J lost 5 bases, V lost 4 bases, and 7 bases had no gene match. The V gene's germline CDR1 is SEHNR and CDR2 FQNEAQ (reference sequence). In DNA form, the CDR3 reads TGTGCCAGCAGCTCTCAGGGACTAGCGGGGCAGGAGACCCAGTACTTC. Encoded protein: CASSSQGLAGQETQYF.

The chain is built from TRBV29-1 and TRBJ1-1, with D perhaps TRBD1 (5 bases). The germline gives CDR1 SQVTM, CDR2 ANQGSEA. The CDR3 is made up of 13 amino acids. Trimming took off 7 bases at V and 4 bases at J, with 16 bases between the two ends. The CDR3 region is CSAATQGGTEAFF. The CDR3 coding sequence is TGCAGCGCGGCGACTCAGGGAGGCACTGAAGCTTTCTTT.

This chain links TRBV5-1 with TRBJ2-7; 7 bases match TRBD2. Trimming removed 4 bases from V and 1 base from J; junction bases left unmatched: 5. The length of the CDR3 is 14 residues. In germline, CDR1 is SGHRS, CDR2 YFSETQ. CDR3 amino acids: CASSPRLASYEQYF. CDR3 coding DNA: TGCGCCAGCAGCCCTCGACTAGCTTCCTACGAGCAGTACTTC.

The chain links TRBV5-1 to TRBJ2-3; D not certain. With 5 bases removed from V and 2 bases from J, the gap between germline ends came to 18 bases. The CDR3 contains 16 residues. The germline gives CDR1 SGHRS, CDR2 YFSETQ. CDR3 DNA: TGCGCCAGCAGGTCCGAAAGTGGTATCTACACAGATACGCAGTATTTT. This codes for CASRSESGIYTDTQYF.

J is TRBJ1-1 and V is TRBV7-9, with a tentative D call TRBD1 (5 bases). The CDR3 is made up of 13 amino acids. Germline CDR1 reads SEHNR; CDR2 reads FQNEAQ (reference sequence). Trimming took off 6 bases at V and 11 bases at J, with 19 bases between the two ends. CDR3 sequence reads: CASRGHGYAHAFF. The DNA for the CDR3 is TGTGCCAGCAGGGGGCACGGATACGCACACGCTTTCTTT.

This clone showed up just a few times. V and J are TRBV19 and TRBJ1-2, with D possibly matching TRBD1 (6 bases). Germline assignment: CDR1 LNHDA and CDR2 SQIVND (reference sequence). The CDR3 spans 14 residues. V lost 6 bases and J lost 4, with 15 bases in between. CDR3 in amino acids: CASRHTGTPYGYTF. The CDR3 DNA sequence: TGTGCCAGTAGACATACCGGGACACCCTATGGCTACACCTTC.

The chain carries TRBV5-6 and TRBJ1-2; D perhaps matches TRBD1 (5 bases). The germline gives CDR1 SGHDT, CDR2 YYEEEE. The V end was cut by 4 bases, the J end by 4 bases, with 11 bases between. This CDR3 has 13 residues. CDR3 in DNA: TGTGCCAGCAGCCCCGGGAGGGGCTATGGCTACACCTTC. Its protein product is CASSPGRGYGYTF.

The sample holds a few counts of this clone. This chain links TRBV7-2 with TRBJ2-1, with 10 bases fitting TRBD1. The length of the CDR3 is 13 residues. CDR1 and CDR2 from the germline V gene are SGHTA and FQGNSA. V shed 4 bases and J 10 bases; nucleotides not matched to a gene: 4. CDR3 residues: CASSSWTGGEQFF. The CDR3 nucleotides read TGTGCCAGCAGCTCTTGGACAGGGGGAGAGCAGTTCTTC.

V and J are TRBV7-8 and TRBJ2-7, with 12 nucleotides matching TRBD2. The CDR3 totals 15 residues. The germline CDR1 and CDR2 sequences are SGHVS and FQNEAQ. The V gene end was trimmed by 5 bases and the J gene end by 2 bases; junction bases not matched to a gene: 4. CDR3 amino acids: CASSKLAGGPYEQYF. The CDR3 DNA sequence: TGTGCCAGCAGCAAGCTAGCGGGGGGGCCCTACGAGCAGTACTTC.

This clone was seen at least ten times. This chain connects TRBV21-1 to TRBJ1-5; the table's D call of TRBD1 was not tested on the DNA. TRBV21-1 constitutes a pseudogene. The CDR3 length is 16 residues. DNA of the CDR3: TGTGCCAGCAGCAAAGCGCGTGACAGGCGGAATCAGCCCCAGCATTTT. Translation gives CASSKARDRRNQPQHF.

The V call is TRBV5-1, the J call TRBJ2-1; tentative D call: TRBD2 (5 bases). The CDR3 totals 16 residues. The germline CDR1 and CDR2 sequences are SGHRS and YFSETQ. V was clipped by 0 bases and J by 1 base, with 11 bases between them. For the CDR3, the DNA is TGCGCCAGCAGCTTGGTAGGCGGGCGATCCTACAATGAGCAGTTCTTC. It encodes CASSLVGGRSYNEQFF.